A selection of T cell receptor beta chains follows, all from one sample in a study of CD4 T cells in relation to SARS-CoV-2 and coronaviruses. The assay was immunoSEQ multiplex PCR, and TCRdb's table has in-frame clones only and misses some. The repertoire holds about 68,000 clones, with 90% to 95% as singletons. Sequenced input: naive CD4+ T cells from PBMCs. These receptors were collected from a human donor in good health. CDR3s include the opening cysteine and the closing phenylalanine or tryptophan. D genes are given only for firm matches. A clone size is listed for some rows: how often the clone was seen (once, few, many), or a class if it is expanded.

abundance | j_gene | d_gene | v_gene | CDR3aa | CDR3nt
. | TRBJ1-1 | TRBD1 | TRBV29-1 | CSVGQGPLMLEAFF | TGCAGCGTTGGACAGGGGCCCCTTATGCTTGAAGCTTTCTTT
. | TRBJ2-2 | TRBD2 | TRBV10-3 | CATGTSLTGELFF | TGTGCCACAGGGACTAGCCTCACCGGGGAGCTGTTTTTT
. | TRBJ2-7 | . | TRBV27 | CASSLRTDSYEQYF | TGTGCCAGCAGTTTGCGGACAGACTCCTACGAGCAGTACTTC
. | TRBJ1-6 | . | TRBV7-2 | CASSLNHPRTANNSPLHF | TGTGCCAGCAGCTTAAATCACCCTAGGACAGCTAATAATTCACCCCTCCACTTT
. | TRBJ2-4 | . | TRBV2 | CASSTQWLLGIQYF | TGTGCCAGCAGCACCCAGTGGCTCTTGGGTATTCAGTACTTC
. | TRBJ2-1 | TRBD2 | TRBV20-1 | CSASVGTRNNEQFF | TGCAGTGCTAGTGTGGGGACTAGAAACAATGAGCAGTTCTTC
. | TRBJ2-7 | . | TRBV6-5 | CASSPSDSSYEQYF | TGTGCCAGCAGTCCCAGCGACAGTTCCTACGAGCAGTACTTC
. | TRBJ1-4 | . | TRBV3-1/TRBV3-2 | CASSPPGTNEKLFF | TGTGCCAGCAGCCCCCCCGGCACTAATGAAAAACTGTTTTTT
once | TRBJ1-5 | . | TRBV4-1 | CASSQEGSRVNQPQHF | TGCGCCAGCAGCCAAGAGGGGTCTAGAGTCAATCAGCCCCAGCATTTT
. | TRBJ2-5 | TRBD2 | TRBV5-1 | CASSFTRGEETQYF | TGCGCCAGCAGCTTCACCCGGGGGGAAGAGACCCAGTACTTC